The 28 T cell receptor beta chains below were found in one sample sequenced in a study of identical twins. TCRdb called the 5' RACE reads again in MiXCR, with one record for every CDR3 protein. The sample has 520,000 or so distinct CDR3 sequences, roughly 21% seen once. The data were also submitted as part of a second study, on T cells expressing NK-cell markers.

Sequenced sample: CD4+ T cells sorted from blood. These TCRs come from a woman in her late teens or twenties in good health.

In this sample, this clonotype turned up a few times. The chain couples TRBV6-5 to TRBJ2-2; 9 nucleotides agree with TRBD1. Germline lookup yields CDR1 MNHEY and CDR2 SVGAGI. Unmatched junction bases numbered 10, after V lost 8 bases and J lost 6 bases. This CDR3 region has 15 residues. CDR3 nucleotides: TGTGCCAGCGGGGGGTGGAGGACAGGGGCCGGGGAGCTGTTTTTT. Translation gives CASGGWRTGAGELFF.

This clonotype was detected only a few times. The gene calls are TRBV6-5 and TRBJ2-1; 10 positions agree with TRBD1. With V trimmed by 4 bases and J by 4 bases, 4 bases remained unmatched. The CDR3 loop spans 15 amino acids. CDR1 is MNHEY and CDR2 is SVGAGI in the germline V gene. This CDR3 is CASSFGTGEYNEQFF. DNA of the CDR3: TGTGCCAGCAGTTTCGGGACAGGGGAGTACAATGAGCAGTTCTTC.

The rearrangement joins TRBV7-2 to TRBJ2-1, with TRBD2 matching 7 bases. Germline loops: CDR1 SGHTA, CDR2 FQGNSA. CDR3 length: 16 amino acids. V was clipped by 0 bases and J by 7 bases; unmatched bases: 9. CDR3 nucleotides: TGTGCCAGCAGCTTAGCGCTGGCGGGAGTTCAGAATGAGCAGTTCTTC. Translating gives CASSLALAGVQNEQFF.

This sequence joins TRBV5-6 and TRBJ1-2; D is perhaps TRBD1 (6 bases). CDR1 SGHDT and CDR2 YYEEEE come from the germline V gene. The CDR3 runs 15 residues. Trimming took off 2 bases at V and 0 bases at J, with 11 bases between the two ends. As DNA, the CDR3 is TGTGCCAGCAGCTTCACCGCAGGGGCTAACTATGGCTACACCTTC. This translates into CASSFTAGANYGYTF.

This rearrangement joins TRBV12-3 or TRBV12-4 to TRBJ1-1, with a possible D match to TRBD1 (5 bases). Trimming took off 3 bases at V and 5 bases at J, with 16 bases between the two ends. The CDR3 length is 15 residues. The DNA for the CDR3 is TGTGCCAGCAGTTTCACGTCTGGGGGAACAACTGAAGCTTTCTTT. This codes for CASSFTSGGTTEAFF.

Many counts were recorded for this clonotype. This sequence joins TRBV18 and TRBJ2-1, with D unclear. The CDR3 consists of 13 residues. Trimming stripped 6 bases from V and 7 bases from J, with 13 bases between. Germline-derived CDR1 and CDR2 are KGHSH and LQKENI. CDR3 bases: TGTGCCAGCTCTGAAGGGCTCCTGAATGAGCAGTTCTTC. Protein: CASSEGLLNEQFF.

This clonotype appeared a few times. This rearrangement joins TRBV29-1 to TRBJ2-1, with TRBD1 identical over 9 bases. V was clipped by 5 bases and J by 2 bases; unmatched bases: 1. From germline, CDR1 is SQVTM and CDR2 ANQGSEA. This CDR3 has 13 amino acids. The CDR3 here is CSVRDRAYNEQFF. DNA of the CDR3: TGCAGCGTTCGGGACAGGGCCTACAATGAGCAGTTCTTC.

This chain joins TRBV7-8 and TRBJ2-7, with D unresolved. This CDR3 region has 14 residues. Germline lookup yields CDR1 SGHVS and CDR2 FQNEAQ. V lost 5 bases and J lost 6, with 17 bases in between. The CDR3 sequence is CASSPAGVSSEQYF. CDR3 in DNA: TGTGCCAGCAGCCCAGCAGGAGTTAGTAGCGAGCAGTACTTC.

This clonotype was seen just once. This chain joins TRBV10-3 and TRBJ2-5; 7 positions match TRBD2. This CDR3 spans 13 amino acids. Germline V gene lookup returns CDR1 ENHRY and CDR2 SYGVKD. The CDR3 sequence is CASEAQGGETQYF. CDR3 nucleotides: TGTGCTTCCGAGGCCCAGGGAGGGGAGACCCAGTACTTC.

Written as DNA, the CDR3 is TGTGCCAGCAGTTACTCCGCTAGCGGGTCCCACAATGAGCAGTTCTTC. Its translation is CASSYSASGSHNEQFF. This rearrangement joins TRBV6-5 to TRBJ2-1, with 8 bases aligning to TRBD2. The CDR3 is 16 residues long. After removal of 0 bases from V and 5 bases from J, the junction contained 6 bases not matched to a gene. Germline CDR1 and CDR2: MNHEY and SVGAGI.

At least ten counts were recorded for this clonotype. The CDR3 DNA is TGTGCCAGCAGTTGGGACAGAAACACTGAAGCTTTCTTT. This gives the protein CASSWDRNTEAFF. The V gene is TRBV6-5, the J gene TRBJ1-1; 7 bases match TRBD1. The germline CDR1 and CDR2 sequences are MNHEY and SVGAGI. The CDR3 contains 13 residues. The junction had 1 base not matched to a gene; V was cut back by 4 bases and J by 2 bases.

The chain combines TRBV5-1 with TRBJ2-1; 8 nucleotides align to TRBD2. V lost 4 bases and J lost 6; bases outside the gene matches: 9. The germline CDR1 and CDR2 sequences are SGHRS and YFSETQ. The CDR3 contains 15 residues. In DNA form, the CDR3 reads TGCGCCAGCAGCGAAAACTTTAGCGGGATCAATGAGCAGTTCTTC. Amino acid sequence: CASSENFSGINEQFF.

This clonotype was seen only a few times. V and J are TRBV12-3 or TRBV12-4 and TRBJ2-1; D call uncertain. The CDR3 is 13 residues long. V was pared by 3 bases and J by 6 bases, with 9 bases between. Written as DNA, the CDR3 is TGTGCCAGCAGTTTGAGGTTGATCAATGAGCAGTTCTTC. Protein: CASSLRLINEQFF.

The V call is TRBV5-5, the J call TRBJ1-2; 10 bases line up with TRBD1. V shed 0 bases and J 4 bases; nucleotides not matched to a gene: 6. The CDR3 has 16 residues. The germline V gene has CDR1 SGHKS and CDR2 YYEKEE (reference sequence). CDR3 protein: CASSLGGTGVGYGYTF. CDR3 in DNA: TGTGCCAGCAGCTTGGGAGGGACAGGGGTCGGCTATGGCTACACCTTC.

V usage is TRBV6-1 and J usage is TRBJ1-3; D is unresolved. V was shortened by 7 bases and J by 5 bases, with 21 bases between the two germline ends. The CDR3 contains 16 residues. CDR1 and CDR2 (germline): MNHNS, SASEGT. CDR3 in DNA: TGTGCCAGCACCCCCGGGCCTTTGGGTGCCAGAAACACCATATATTTT. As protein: CASTPGPLGARNTIYF.

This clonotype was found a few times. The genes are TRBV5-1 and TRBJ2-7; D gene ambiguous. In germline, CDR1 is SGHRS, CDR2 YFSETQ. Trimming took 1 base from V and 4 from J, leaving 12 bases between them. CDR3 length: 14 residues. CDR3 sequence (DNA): TGCGCCAGCAGCTTGTCCCTTAGCCCTTACGAGCAGTACTTC. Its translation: CASSLSLSPYEQYF.

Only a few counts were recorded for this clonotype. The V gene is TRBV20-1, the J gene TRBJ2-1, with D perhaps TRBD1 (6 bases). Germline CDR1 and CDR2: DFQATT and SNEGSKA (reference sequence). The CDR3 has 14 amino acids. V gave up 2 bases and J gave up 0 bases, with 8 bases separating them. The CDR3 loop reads CSARQGSSYNEQFF. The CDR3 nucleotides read TGCAGTGCTAGACAGGGGAGCTCCTACAATGAGCAGTTCTTC.

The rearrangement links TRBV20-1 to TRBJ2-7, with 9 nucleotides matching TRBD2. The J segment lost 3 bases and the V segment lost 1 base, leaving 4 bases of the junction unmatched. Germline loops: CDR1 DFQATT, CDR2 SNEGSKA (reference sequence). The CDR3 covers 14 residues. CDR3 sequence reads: CSARGQRGDYEQYF. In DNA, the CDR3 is TGCAGTGCTAGAGGCCAGCGGGGGGACTACGAGCAGTACTTC.

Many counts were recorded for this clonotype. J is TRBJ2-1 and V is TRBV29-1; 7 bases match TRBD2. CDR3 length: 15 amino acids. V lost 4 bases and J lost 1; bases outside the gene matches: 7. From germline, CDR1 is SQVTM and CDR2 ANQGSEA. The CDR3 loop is CSVVGLAVSYNEQFF. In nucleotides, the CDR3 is TGCAGCGTTGTAGGGCTAGCGGTATCCTACAATGAGCAGTTCTTC.

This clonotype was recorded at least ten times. The CDR3 DNA is TGTGCCAGCAGTTACTCGAGCTATTACTACGAGCAGTACTTC. Translating gives CASSYSSYYYEQYF. V is TRBV6-5 and J is TRBJ2-7; D is uncertain. Between the trimmed V and J ends, which lost 0 bases and 3 bases, there was a span of 9 bases. This CDR3 spans 14 amino acids. The germline CDR1 and CDR2 sequences are MNHEY and SVGAGI.

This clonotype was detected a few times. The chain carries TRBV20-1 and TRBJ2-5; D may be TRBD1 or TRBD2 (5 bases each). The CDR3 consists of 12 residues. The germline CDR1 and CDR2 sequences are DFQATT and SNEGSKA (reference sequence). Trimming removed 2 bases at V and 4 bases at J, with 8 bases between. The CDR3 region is CSARIGTETQYF. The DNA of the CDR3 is TGCAGTGCTAGAATAGGGACAGAGACCCAGTACTTC.

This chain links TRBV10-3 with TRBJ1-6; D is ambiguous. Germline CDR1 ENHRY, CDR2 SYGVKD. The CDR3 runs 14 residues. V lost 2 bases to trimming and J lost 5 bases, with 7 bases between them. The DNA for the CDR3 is TGTGCCATCAGTGAGACTTTGGATAATTCACCCCTCCACTTT. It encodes CAISETLDNSPLHF.

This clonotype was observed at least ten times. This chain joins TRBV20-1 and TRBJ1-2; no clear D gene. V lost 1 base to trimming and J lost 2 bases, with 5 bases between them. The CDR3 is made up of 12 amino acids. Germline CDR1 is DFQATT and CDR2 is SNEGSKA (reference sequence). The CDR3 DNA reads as TGCAGTGCTAGAGGAGGCAACTATGGCTACACCTTC. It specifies CSARGGNYGYTF.

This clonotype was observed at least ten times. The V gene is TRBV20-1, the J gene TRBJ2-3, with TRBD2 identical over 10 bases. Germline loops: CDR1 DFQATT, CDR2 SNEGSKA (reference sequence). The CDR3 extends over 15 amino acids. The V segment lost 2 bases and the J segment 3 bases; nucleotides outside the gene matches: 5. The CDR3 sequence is CSARKLAGGTDTQYF. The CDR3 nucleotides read TGCAGTGCTAGAAAATTAGCGGGAGGTACAGATACGCAGTATTTT.

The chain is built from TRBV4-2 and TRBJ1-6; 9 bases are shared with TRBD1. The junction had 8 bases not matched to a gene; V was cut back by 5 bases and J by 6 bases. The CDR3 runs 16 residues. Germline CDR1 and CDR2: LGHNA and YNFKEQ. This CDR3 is CASSEYPGQGNSPLHF. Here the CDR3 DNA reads TGTGCCAGCAGCGAATACCCGGGACAGGGTAATTCACCCCTCCACTTT.

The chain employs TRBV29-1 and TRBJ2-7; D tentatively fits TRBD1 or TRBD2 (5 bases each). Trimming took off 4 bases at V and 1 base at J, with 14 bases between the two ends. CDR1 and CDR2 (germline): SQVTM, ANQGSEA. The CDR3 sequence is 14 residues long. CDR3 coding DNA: TGCAGCGTTGTCCCAAGGGACGTATCCTACGAGCAGTACTTC. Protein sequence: CSVVPRDVSYEQYF.

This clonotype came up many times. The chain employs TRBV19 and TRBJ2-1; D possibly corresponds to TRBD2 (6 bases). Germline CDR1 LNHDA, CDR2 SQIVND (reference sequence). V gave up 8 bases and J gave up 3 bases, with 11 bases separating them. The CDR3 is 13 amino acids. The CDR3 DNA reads TGTGCCAGTGCGGGACCACACTACAATGAGCAGTTCTTC. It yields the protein CASAGPHYNEQFF.

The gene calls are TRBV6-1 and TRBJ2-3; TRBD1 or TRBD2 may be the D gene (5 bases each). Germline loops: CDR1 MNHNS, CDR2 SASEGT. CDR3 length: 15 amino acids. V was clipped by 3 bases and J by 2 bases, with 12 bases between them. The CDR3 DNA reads TGTGCCAGCAGTGAGGGGGTTGGGGCCACAGATACGCAGTATTTT. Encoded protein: CASSEGVGATDTQYF.